Here is one T cell receptor beta chain with its context. Its antigen remains unknown. V was pared by 6 bases and J by 6 bases, with 15 bases between. The CDR3 totals 15 residues. Germline V gene data show CDR1 as MDHEN and CDR2 as SYDVKM. These data originate in a study of T cell responses to AZD1222 COVID-19 vaccine. TCRdb's copy holds only in-frame clones and misses some; the assay was immunoSEQ multiplex PCR. The sample carries about 27,000 clones, 92% recorded once. Whole-study findings and limits: The sample set comprised mostly white British donors with more females, and clonal diversity was possibly underestimated. Sampling that yielded the repertoires occurred only after the peak T cell response. Reportedly, nearly half of unique spike TCRs recognized epitopes outside B.1.351/B.1.1.7 mutations.

This TCR was recovered from an adult who received the AZD1222 COVID-19 vaccine. The source material was peripheral blood, sampled 28 days after the second AZD1222 dose. This rearrangement joins TRBV28 to TRBJ1-6; D is ambiguous. This CDR3 is CASRPKGSGNSPLHF. CDR3 coding DNA: TGTGCCAGCAGGCCGAAGGGCTCCGGTAATTCACCCCTCCACTTT.